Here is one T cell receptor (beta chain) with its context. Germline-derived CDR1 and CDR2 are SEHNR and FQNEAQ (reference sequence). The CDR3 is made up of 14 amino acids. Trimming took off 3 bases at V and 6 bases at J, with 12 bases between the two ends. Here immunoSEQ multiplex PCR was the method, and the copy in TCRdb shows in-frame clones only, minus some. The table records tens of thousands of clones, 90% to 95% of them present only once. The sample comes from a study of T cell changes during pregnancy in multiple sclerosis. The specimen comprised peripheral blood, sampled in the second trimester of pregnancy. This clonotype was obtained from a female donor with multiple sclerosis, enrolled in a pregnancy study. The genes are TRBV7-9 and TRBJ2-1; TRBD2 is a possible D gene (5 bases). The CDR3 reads CASSFGGSVNEQFF. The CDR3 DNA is TGTGCCAGCAGCTTCGGAGGTTCGGTCAATGAGCAGTTCTTC.